Following are 25 T cell receptor beta chains from one sample sequenced in a study of blood T cell repertoires in COVID-19. TCRdb's table, derived via immunoSEQ multiplex PCR, lists solely in-frame clones and lacks some. This table holds 300,000 to 350,000 clones, under 90% found once. The sample comprised PBMCs or T cells enriched from blood (not recorded which). The receptors here all came from a woman in her twenties or thirties who had recovered from COVID-19.

This clone was recorded once. This chain links TRBV10-1 with TRBJ1-1, with D perhaps TRBD1 (5 bases). Trimming took 6 bases from V and 3 from J, leaving 11 bases between them. The germline V gene has CDR1 WNHNN and CDR2 SYGVQD (reference sequence). This CDR3 spans 13 amino acids. The CDR3: CASRLQDDTEAFF. CDR3 coding DNA: TGCGCCAGCAGGCTACAGGATGACACTGAAGCTTTCTTT.

This chain joins TRBV5-1 and TRBJ2-1; the match to TRBD1 covers 7 bases. The ends lost 4 bases at V and 5 bases at J; junction bases unmatched: 9. Germline V gene lookup returns CDR1 SGHRS and CDR2 YFSETQ. This CDR3 contains 15 residues. The CDR3 reads CASSHTTGSHNEQFF. The CDR3 DNA sequence: TGCGCCAGCAGCCATACGACAGGGTCGCACAATGAGCAGTTCTTC.

The rearrangement links TRBV27 to TRBJ2-1, with TRBD1 as a possible D gene (6 bases). The CDR3 sequence is 17 residues long. Trimming cost V 4 bases and J 1 base, with 17 bases left between them. Germline CDR1 MNHEY, CDR2 SMNVEV (reference sequence). Here the CDR3 reads CASSSDSARESYNEQFF. The CDR3 DNA reads TGTGCCAGCAGTTCGGACAGTGCCCGCGAGTCCTACAATGAGCAGTTCTTC.

The V call is TRBV7-2, the J call TRBJ2-3; 10 nucleotides agree with TRBD2. The CDR3 extends over 16 amino acids. V trimming: 5 bases; J trimming: 2 bases; junction bases outside the gene matches: 7. Germline loops: CDR1 SGHTA, CDR2 FQGNSA. The DNA of the CDR3 is TGTGCCAGCAGCGAACGACTAGCGGGTTCCACAGATACGCAGTATTTT. Protein sequence: CASSERLAGSTDTQYF. The variable domain in full, with the rest retrieved from reference TRBV7-2 and TRBJ2-3, is GAGVSQSPSNKVTEKGKDVELRCDPISGHTALYWYRQSLGQGLEFLIYFQGNSAPDKSGLPSDRFSAERTGGSVSTLTIQRTQQEDSAVYLCASSERLAGSTDTQYFGPGTRLTVL.

The chain has TRBV5-1 and TRBJ2-5, with D possibly being TRBD2 (6 bases). The ends were cut back, 4 bases at V and 5 bases at J, with 15 bases in the middle. The germline gives CDR1 SGHRS, CDR2 YFSETQ. The CDR3 runs 14 residues. For the CDR3, the DNA is TGCGCCAGCAGCCCGGCACGGGAGAGGGAGACCCAGTACTTC. Encoded protein: CASSPARERETQYF. Looking up the rest from reference TRBV5-1 and TRBJ2-5 gives the full variable domain: KAGVTQTPRYLIKTRGQQVTLSCSPISGHRSVSWYQQTPGQGLQFLFEYFSETQRNKGNFPGRFSGRQFSNSRSEMNVSTLELGDSALYLCASSPARERETQYFGPGTRLLVL.

This sequence joins TRBV2 and TRBJ2-1; D not certain. Germline V gene lookup returns CDR1 SNHLY and CDR2 FYNNEI. V lost 10 bases and J 0 bases, leaving 13 bases between the germline ends. The CDR3 length is 14 residues. As DNA, the CDR3 is TGTGCCAACCAAGCCACGAGCTCCTACAATGAGCAGTTCTTC. Translating it yields CANQATSSYNEQFF.

The J gene is TRBJ1-1, the V gene TRBV3-1 (or the pseudogene TRBV3-2); 7 nucleotides line up with TRBD1. V lost 3 bases and J lost 1; bases outside the gene matches: 5. This CDR3 spans 15 amino acids. Looked up from germline, CDR1 is LGHDT and CDR2 is YNNKEL (reference sequence). The CDR3 sequence: CASSQRQGGNTEAFF. CDR3 in DNA: TGTGCCAGCAGCCAGCGACAGGGCGGGAACACTGAAGCTTTCTTT.

The gene calls are TRBV27 and TRBJ2-2; 9 bases match TRBD2. The CDR3 runs 17 residues. CDR1 is MNHEY and CDR2 is SMNVEV in the germline V gene (reference sequence). Losses at the gene ends were 6 bases for V and 5 bases for J; bases not matched to a gene: 13. CDR3 nucleotides: TGTGCCAGCAGCCGGTGGGGTAGCGGGAGCTCGACCGGGGAGCTGTTTTTT. This sequence encodes CASSRWGSGSSTGELFF.

In this sample, this clone turned up once. This chain connects TRBV10-3 to TRBJ1-5; 8 nucleotides match TRBD1. Germline CDR1 ENHRY, CDR2 SYGVKD. The CDR3 is 16 amino acids. V lost 2 bases and J lost 0; bases outside the gene matches: 3. CDR3 sequence: CAISEGTGISNQPQHF. The CDR3 nucleotides read TGTGCCATCAGTGAGGGGACAGGAATTAGCAATCAGCCCCAGCATTTT.

V and J are TRBV12-5 and TRBJ1-1; D is undetermined. V lost 0 bases, J lost 6 bases, and 14 bases lay in between. This CDR3 region has 15 residues. The V gene's germline CDR1 is LGHNT and CDR2 FRNRAP. The CDR3 loop is CASGLVLRGPAEAFF. The CDR3, as DNA: TGTGCTAGTGGTTTGGTACTCCGAGGTCCCGCTGAAGCTTTCTTT.

The gene calls are TRBV4-1 and TRBJ2-7, with a possible D match to TRBD1 (5 bases). The V end lost 1 base, the J end lost 5 bases, and 12 bases lay between the germline ends. This CDR3 comprises 14 residues. Germline assignment: CDR1 MGHRA and CDR2 YSYEKL. The CDR3 here is CASSQVVRGNEQYF. The DNA for the CDR3 is TGCGCCAGCAGCCAAGTTGTAAGGGGCAACGAGCAGTACTTC.

This chain connects TRBV4-1 to TRBJ1-2; a weak D match, TRBD1 (5 bases). CDR3 length equals 14 residues. CDR1 is MGHRA, CDR2 YSYEKL, per germline. V lost 4 bases and J lost 2, with 11 bases in between. Here the CDR3 DNA reads TGCGCCAGCAGCCCGGAGCGGGGCAACTATGGCTACACCTTC. It encodes CASSPERGNYGYTF.

V usage is TRBV7-2 and J usage is TRBJ1-3, with TRBD1 identical over 9 bases. J gave up 7 bases and V 1 base, and 5 bases lay outside the gene matches. Germline CDR1 reads SGHTA; CDR2 reads FQGNSA. This CDR3 contains 15 residues. The chain's CDR3 is CASSLGGQGSNTIYF. CDR3 nucleotide sequence: TGTGCCAGCAGCTTAGGCGGACAGGGGAGTAACACCATATATTTT.

The V gene is TRBV4-1, the J gene TRBJ1-1; no clear D gene. V lost 3 bases and J lost 0, with 11 bases in between. CDR3 length: 15 residues. In germline, CDR1 is MGHRA, CDR2 YSYEKL. The CDR3 nucleotides are TGCGCCAGCAGCCACCCTACCGGGGTGAACACTGAAGCTTTCTTT. Its translation: CASSHPTGVNTEAFF.

This chain connects TRBV27 to TRBJ2-7; 11 positions match TRBD1. The V gene's germline CDR1 is MNHEY and CDR2 SMNVEV (reference sequence). The CDR3 extends over 15 amino acids. The J segment lost 2 bases and the V segment lost 0 bases, leaving 0 bases of the junction unmatched. The CDR3 DNA is TGTGCCAGCAGTTTATCGGGACAGGGGGCCTACGAGCAGTACTTC. It translates to CASSLSGQGAYEQYF.

This chain connects TRBV7-6 to TRBJ2-7; 7 bases map to TRBD1. The CDR3 has 15 amino acids. Germline V gene lookup returns CDR1 SGHVS and CDR2 FNYEAQ. The junction had 9 bases not matched to a gene; V was cut back by 4 bases and J by 3 bases. In nucleotides, the CDR3 is TGTGCCAGCAGCTCAACGACAGGGACCAGCTACGAGCAGTACTTC. This encodes CASSSTTGTSYEQYF.

This chain links TRBV29-1 with TRBJ2-7; D is perhaps TRBD1 (5 bases). V was trimmed by 3 bases and J by 5 bases, leaving 17 bases between them. The CDR3 loop spans 14 amino acids. The germline gives CDR1 SQVTM, CDR2 ANQGSEA. The CDR3 coding sequence is TGCAGCGTTGAGGGTTCAGGGCCCTACGACGAGCAGTACTTC. Translation: CSVEGSGPYDEQYF.

Of note for this clone: A read error may account for a junction end that differs from germline. The chain is built from TRBV2 and TRBJ2-7; TRBD1 matches 9 bases. The CDR3 spans 10 residues. Germline V gene sequence: CDR1 SNHLY, CDR2 FYNNEI. CDR3 protein: CASSRDRENF. CDR3 bases: TGTGCCAGCAGCCGGGACAGGGAGAACTTC.

The table lists this clone with a few counts. The chain recombines TRBV7-2 with TRBJ2-2; 7 bases agree with TRBD2. V was pared by 5 bases and J by 1 base, with 7 bases of the junction left unmatched. The CDR3 sequence is 16 residues long. The germline V gene encodes CDR1 SGHTA and CDR2 FQGNSA. The CDR3 loop reads CASSVNGRLNTGELFF. The CDR3 nucleotides read TGTGCCAGCAGCGTAAACGGGAGGCTGAACACCGGGGAGCTGTTTTTT.

The chain recombines TRBV23-1 with TRBJ1-5; D is ambiguous. TRBV23-1 is noted as an ORF with a role that remains uncertain. V lost 1 base to trimming and J lost 8 bases, with 12 bases between them. The CDR3 is 14 amino acids. The CDR3 sequence: CASSQYSSIKPQHF. The CDR3 DNA reads as TGCGCCAGCAGTCAATACAGTTCAATCAAGCCCCAGCATTTT.

This clone has more than one count but fewer than ten. The chain employs TRBV11-2 and TRBJ1-5; the D gene is possibly TRBD1 (5 bases). V was trimmed by 4 bases and J by 0 bases, leaving 16 bases between them. The CDR3 loop spans 17 amino acids. Germline V gene data show CDR1 as SGHAT and CDR2 as FQNNGV. The CDR3 region is CASSSARGDYSNQPQHF. In DNA, the CDR3 is TGTGCCAGCAGCTCCGCTCGGGGGGATTATAGCAATCAGCCCCAGCATTTT.

The chain carries TRBV20-1 and TRBJ2-1; D gene uncertain. Germline loops: CDR1 DFQATT, CDR2 SNEGSKA (reference sequence). This CDR3 contains 11 residues. Trimming shortened V by 3 bases and J by 9 bases, and 9 bases separated the two germline ends. The CDR3 DNA follows: TGCAGTGCTAGCACAACCAGTGAGCAGTTCTTC. It codes for CSASTTSEQFF.

The rearrangement joins TRBV2 to TRBJ2-1; 7 nucleotides line up with TRBD2. This CDR3 has 15 residues. Trimming took 4 bases from V and 3 from J; bases not matched to a gene: 6. In germline, CDR1 is SNHLY, CDR2 FYNNEI. In DNA, the CDR3 is TGTGCCAGCAGTGTTAGCGGGCTGGTCTACAATGAGCAGTTCTTC. Its translation: CASSVSGLVYNEQFF.

V and J are TRBV7-2 and TRBJ1-1; 7 bases agree with TRBD1. V lost 4 bases, J lost 5 bases, and 16 bases stayed unmatched. Germline V CDR1 and CDR2: SGHTA, FQGNSA. The CDR3 length is 17 residues. The CDR3: CASSSLPGQKEGTEAFF. CDR3 DNA: TGTGCCAGCAGCTCCTTACCGGGACAGAAAGAGGGAACTGAAGCTTTCTTT.

This sequence joins TRBV30 and TRBJ2-5; D unresolved. The germline V gene has CDR1 GTSNPN and CDR2 SVGIG (reference sequence). CDR3 length equals 12 residues. V shed 0 bases and J shed 5 bases, with 7 bases lying between them. The CDR3 region has the DNA TGTGCCTGGAGTGTTCTGGAGGAGACCCAGTACTTC. Amino acids: CAWSVLEETQYF. Complete variable domain (other parts from reference TRBV30 and TRBJ2-5): SQTIHQWPATLVQPVGSPLSLECTVEGTSNPNLYWYRQAAGRGLQLLFYSVGIGQISSEVPQNLSASRPQDRQFILSSKKLLLSDSGFYLCAWSVLEETQYFGPGTRLLVL.